Listed below are T cell receptor beta chains from one sample, sequenced in a study of blood T cell repertoires in COVID-19. TCRdb's copy holds only in-frame clones and misses some; the assay was immunoSEQ multiplex PCR. Of about 180,000 clones in the sample, approximately 85% were seen once. Specimen: peripheral blood. The origin of the receptors is an older man with COVID-19, enrolled during active disease. Each CDR3 is given with its conserved first and last residue. The D gene is left open where the match is weak. Only some rows state a clone size, as once, few, many or a class for expanded clones.

v_call	clone_size	cdr3_length	d_call	j_call	cdr3_aa	cdr3_nt
TRBV4-2	few	15	.	TRBJ1-6	CASSPVSTGGSPLHF	TGTGCCAGCAGCCCCGTTTCGACAGGAGGCTCACCCCTCCACTTT
TRBV5-6	.	15	.	TRBJ2-3	CASSLEGGPADTQYF	TGTGCCAGCAGCTTGGAGGGGGGGCCGGCAGATACGCAGTATTTT
TRBV27	.	16	TRBD1	TRBJ1-1	CASRDGQGGKNTEAFF	TGTGCCAGCAGAGACGGGCAGGGGGGAAAGAACACTGAAGCTTTCTTT
TRBV5-4	once	17	TRBD2	TRBJ2-1	CASTSMRGAGVYNEQFF	TGTGCCAGCACCTCGATGAGGGGAGCGGGGGTATACAATGAGCAGTTCTTC
TRBV5-1	.	16	.	TRBJ2-2	CASSFSGLMNTGELFF	TGCGCCAGCAGCTTCTCGGGACTGATGAACACCGGGGAGCTGTTTTTT
TRBV2	.	14	.	TRBJ1-5	CASRAASSNQPQHF	TGTGCCAGCAGGGCGGCCAGTAGCAATCAGCCCCAGCATTTT
TRBV5-1	.	13	TRBD1	TRBJ2-5	CASSLTGEETQYF	TGCGCCAGCAGCTTGACAGGGGAGGAGACCCAGTACTTC
TRBV5-1	.	15	.	TRBJ2-3	CASSLEAQNTDTQYF	TGCGCCAGCAGCTTGGAGGCACAGAACACAGATACGCAGTATTTT
TRBV5-1	.	15	TRBD1	TRBJ1-4	CASSLAGTGGEKLFF	TGCGCCAGCAGCTTGGCCGGGACAGGGGGTGAAAAACTGTTTTTT
TRBV4-1	.	14	TRBD1	TRBJ1-1	CASSQQAGGPEAFF	TGCGCCAGCAGCCAGCAGGCAGGGGGCCCTGAAGCTTTCTTT
TRBV7-2	.	12	.	TRBJ1-5	CASSSSGEPQHF	TGTGCCAGCAGCTCCTCAGGGGAGCCCCAGCATTTT
TRBV7-2	.	13	.	TRBJ2-5	CASSLSVFGTQYF	TGTGCCAGCAGCTTGTCGGTTTTTGGGACCCAGTACTTC
TRBV5-4	.	17	TRBD2	TRBJ2-2	CASSKLTSGDNTGELFF	TGTGCCAGCAGCAAGCTGACTAGCGGGGATAACACCGGGGAGCTGTTTTTT
TRBV3-1/TRBV3-2	few	13	TRBD1	TRBJ2-7	CASSPGQLYEQYF	TGTGCCAGCAGCCCGGGACAGCTCTACGAGCAGTACTTC
TRBV5-4	.	15	.	TRBJ2-7	CASSLPDRGHYEQYF	TGTGCCAGCAGCTTGCCCGATCGGGGACATTACGAGCAGTACTTC
TRBV3-1/TRBV3-2	.	11	.	TRBJ2-3	CASTEGGVQYF	TGTGCCAGCACCGAGGGGGGGGTACAGTATTTT
TRBV9	.	15	.	TRBJ2-5	CASSVVEGAGETQYF	TGTGCCAGCAGCGTCGTAGAAGGGGCAGGGGAGACCCAGTACTTC
TRBV5-1	.	16	.	TRBJ1-1	CASSLNPAGEGSEAFF	TGCGCCAGCAGCTTGAATCCCGCAGGGGAAGGTAGTGAAGCTTTCTTT
TRBV6-6	.	14	TRBD1	TRBJ2-3	CASSSGQGTDTQYF	TGTGCCAGCAGTTCTGGACAGGGGACAGATACGCAGTATTTT
TRBV11-2	once	15	TRBD2	TRBJ2-3	CASSFSGGGTDTQYF	TGTGCCAGCAGCTTTAGCGGGGGGGGCACAGATACGCAGTATTTT
TRBV11-2	.	14	TRBD1	TRBJ1-1	CASSRGTANTEAFF	TGTGCCAGCAGCCGAGGGACAGCGAACACTGAAGCTTTCTTT
TRBV23-1	once	16	.	TRBJ2-5	CASSPERTVRGETQYF	TGCGCCAGCAGTCCAGAGCGGACTGTCAGGGGAGAGACCCAGTACTTC
TRBV28	.	15	TRBD1	TRBJ2-7	CASSEPRDRGFEQYF	TGTGCCAGCAGTGAACCCCGGGACAGGGGGTTTGAGCAGTACTTC
TRBV4-2	.	16	.	TRBJ1-6	CASRGDIQSRFSPLHF	TGTGCCAGCAGGGGGGACATCCAATCCCGCTTTTCACCCCTCCACTTT
TRBV7-6	.	16	TRBD1	TRBJ2-7	CASSRGTVDTTYEQYF	TGTGCCAGCAGCCGTGGGACAGTTGATACTACCTACGAGCAGTACTTC
TRBV6-6	.	12	.	TRBJ2-3	CASTLELRTQYF	TGTGCCAGCACCCTAGAGTTGAGGACGCAGTATTTT
TRBV29-1	.	14	.	TRBJ1-1	CSVRTNTMNTEAFF	TGCAGCGTTAGGACAAACACGATGAACACTGAAGCTTTCTTT
TRBV7-3	.	15	TRBD2	TRBJ2-5	CASSSPSSGQETQYF	TGTGCCAGCAGCTCCCCCTCTAGCGGGCAAGAGACCCAGTACTTC
TRBV6-1	.	16	.	TRBJ2-7	CASSEPGGAVTYEQYF	TGTGCCAGCAGTGAACCCGGTGGGGCAGTTACCTACGAGCAGTACTTC
TRBV18	few	14	TRBD1	TRBJ2-7	CASSPGTESYEQYF	TGTGCCAGCTCACCCGGGACAGAGTCCTACGAGCAGTACTTC
TRBV9	.	17	.	TRBJ2-3	CASSARPFGARTDTQYF	TGTGCCAGCAGCGCTAGACCCTTTGGGGCGAGGACAGATACGCAGTATTTT
TRBV3-1/TRBV3-2	.	12	.	TRBJ1-5	CASSREGQPQHF	TGTGCCAGCAGCCGGGAGGGTCAGCCCCAGCATTTT
TRBV19	once	13	.	TRBJ1-2	CASVQGNNYGYTF	TGTGCCAGTGTCCAGGGGAATAACTATGGCTACACCTTC
TRBV6-2/TRBV6-3	.	16	TRBD1	TRBJ1-5	CASSSQRTGNFQPQHF	TGTGCCAGCAGCTCTCAACGGACAGGGAATTTCCAGCCCCAGCATTTT
TRBV7-2	.	14	.	TRBJ2-1	CASTRDTGPEQQFF	TGTGCCAGCACCCGGGACACAGGCCCAGAACAGCAGTTCTTC
TRBV4-2	.	16	TRBD1	TRBJ1-5	CASSQDRQGPNQPQHF	TGTGCCAGCAGCCAAGATCGACAGGGACCCAATCAGCCCCAGCATTTT
TRBV7-2	.	15	.	TRBJ2-3	CASSPRRTSTDTQYF	TGTGCCAGCAGCCCCCGGAGGACCAGCACAGATACGCAGTATTTT
TRBV19	once	15	TRBD1	TRBJ2-3	CASSISTGGPDTQYF	TGTGCCAGTAGTATATCGACAGGGGGTCCAGATACGCAGTATTTT
TRBV7-2	few	16	TRBD1	TRBJ1-6	CASSLVWTGVNSPLHF	TGTGCCAGCAGCTTAGTATGGACAGGGGTTAATTCACCCCTCCACTTT
TRBV19	.	14	.	TRBJ1-1	CASSANPGVTEAFF	TGTGCCAGTAGTGCCAACCCAGGGGTAACTGAAGCTTTCTTT
TRBV7-2	.	15	.	TRBJ2-7	CASSPAGDLSYEQYF	TGTGCCAGCAGCCCCGCAGGGGACCTTTCCTACGAGCAGTACTTC
TRBV5-1	.	15	TRBD1	TRBJ1-5	CASSLSGGEIQPQHF	TGCGCCAGCAGCTTGTCAGGGGGCGAGATTCAGCCCCAGCATTTT
TRBV9	.	17	TRBD1	TRBJ1-4	CASSVAETGPVNEKLFF	TGTGCCAGCAGCGTAGCTGAGACAGGGCCGGTAAATGAAAAACTGTTTTTT
TRBV29-1	.	13	.	TRBJ1-4	CSARTVAGGGLFF	TGCAGCGCCCGGACAGTTGCGGGTGGTGGGCTGTTTTTT